This T cell receptor beta chain was sequenced during a study of T cells in Graves' hyperthyroidism and ophthalmopathy. Germline loops: CDR1 MGHRA, CDR2 YSYEKL. The CDR3 is 18 amino acids. J gave up 3 bases and V 0 bases, and 6 bases lay outside the gene matches. There were TCR beta CDR3 regions amplified from RNA transcripts. HTBI primers were used for first-round RT-PCR of the TCR CDR3. In TCRdb, the multiplex PCR reads were re-called with MiXCR into one record per CDR3 protein. The sample lists 550,000 to 650,000 distinct CDR3 sequences; around 13% were seen once. This receptor was obtained from a woman in her thirties or forties with Graves' hyperthyroidism. This chain links TRBV4-1 with TRBJ2-6; TRBD2 matches 9 bases. Sequences were obtained from blood. CDR3 amino acids: CASSQDTAGGLGANVLTF. The CDR3 bases are TGCGCCAGCAGCCAAGATACGGCGGGAGGGCTTGGGGCCAACGTCCTGACTTTC.